This entry lists 6 T cell receptor beta chains sequenced from one sample in a study of blood T cell repertoires in COVID-19. Profiled with immunoSEQ multiplex PCR; TCRdb holds only in-frame clones, not every one. The sample yields 390,000 or so clones, 75% to 90% seen once. Sequencing was performed on PBMCs or T cells enriched from blood (not recorded which). The receptor source for this set is a man between 18 and 35 years old who had recovered from COVID-19.

The chain combines TRBV3-1 (or the pseudogene TRBV3-2) with TRBJ2-6; TRBD1 aligns across 9 bases. The V gene's germline CDR1 is LGHDT and CDR2 YNNKEL (reference sequence). The ends lost 6 bases at V and 2 bases at J; junction bases unmatched: 5. The CDR3 sequence is 16 residues long. CDR3 DNA sequence: TGTGCCAGCAGACCTGGACAGGGGCCTGGGGCCAACGTCCTGACTTTC. Residues: CASRPGQGPGANVLTF.

This clone was seen just once. The rearrangement links TRBV18 to TRBJ2-3; TRBD2 agrees at 10 bases. V lost 3 bases and J lost 6; bases outside the gene matches: 6. CDR1 and CDR2 (germline): KGHSH, LQKENI. This CDR3 contains 15 residues. The DNA of the CDR3 is TGTGCCAGCTCACCTCCTAGCGGGGGTTGGGATACGCAGTATTTT. It translates to CASSPPSGGWDTQYF.

The chain has TRBV4-3 and TRBJ1-4, with D possibly being TRBD1 (6 bases). This CDR3 has 14 residues. V lost 4 bases and J lost 5, with 11 bases in between. Per germline, CDR1 LGHNA and CDR2 YSLEER. The CDR3 DNA sequence: TGCGCCAGCAGCCTTGGACAGAGAAATGAAAAACTGTTTTTT. This translates into CASSLGQRNEKLFF.

The gene calls are TRBV28 and TRBJ1-2; D unclear. CDR3 length: 19 amino acids. The V and J ends lost 6 bases and 4 bases respectively, with 30 bases between them. In germline, CDR1 is MDHEN, CDR2 SYDVKM. CDR3 in amino acids: CASSHLRDGPESPPYGYTF. For the CDR3, the DNA is TGTGCCAGCAGCCACCTTAGAGATGGGCCAGAATCACCCCCCTATGGCTACACCTTC.

The V call is TRBV6-6, the J call TRBJ1-5; D possibly corresponds to TRBD1 (5 bases). Germline V CDR1 and CDR2: MNHNY, SVGAGI (reference sequence). The CDR3 is made up of 14 amino acids. V was cut by 3 bases and J by 3 bases, with 9 bases left in between. For the CDR3, the DNA is TGTGCCAGCAGTTATAACAGGCCCAATCAGCCCCAGCATTTT. This gives the protein CASSYNRPNQPQHF.

The CDR3 DNA sequence: TGTGCCAGCAGCTCAGCGGGGGGTCGGTCGTACGTGGAGCAGTACTTC. Protein product: CASSSAGGRSYVEQYF. The J gene is TRBJ2-7, the V gene TRBV2, with 9 bases aligning to TRBD2. The CDR3 totals 16 residues. The germline V gene encodes CDR1 SNHLY and CDR2 FYNNEI. The trim removed 6 bases at V and 7 bases at J, leaving 16 bases unmatched.